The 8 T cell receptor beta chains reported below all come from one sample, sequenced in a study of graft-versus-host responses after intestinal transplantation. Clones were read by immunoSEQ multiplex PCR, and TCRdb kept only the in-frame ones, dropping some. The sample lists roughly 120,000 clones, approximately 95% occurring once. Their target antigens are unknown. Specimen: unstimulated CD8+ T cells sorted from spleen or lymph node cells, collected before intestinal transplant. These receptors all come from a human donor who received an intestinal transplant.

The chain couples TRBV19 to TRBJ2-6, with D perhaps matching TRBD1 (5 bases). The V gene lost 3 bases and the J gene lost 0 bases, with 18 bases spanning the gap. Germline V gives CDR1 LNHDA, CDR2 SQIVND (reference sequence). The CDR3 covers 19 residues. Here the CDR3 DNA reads TGTGCCAGTAGTATTGGGATAGGGGTCACATTCTCTGGGGCCAACGTCCTGACTTTC. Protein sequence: CASSIGIGVTFSGANVLTF.

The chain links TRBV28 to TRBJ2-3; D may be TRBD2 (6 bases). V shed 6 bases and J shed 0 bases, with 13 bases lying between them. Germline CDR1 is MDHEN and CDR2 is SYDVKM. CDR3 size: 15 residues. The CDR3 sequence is CASRLEGLSTDTQYF. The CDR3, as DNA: TGTGCCAGCAGATTGGAGGGTCTAAGCACAGATACGCAGTATTTT.

As DNA, the CDR3 is TGTGCCAGCAGTTCTGGACTAGCGGGGTACAATGAGCAGTTCTTC. Translation gives CASSSGLAGYNEQFF. The V gene is TRBV11-3, the J gene TRBJ2-1; 12 nucleotides line up with TRBD2. CDR3 length: 15 amino acids. Germline CDR1 SGHNT, CDR2 YENEEA. V lost 6 bases to trimming and J lost 4 bases; unmatched junction nucleotides: 4.

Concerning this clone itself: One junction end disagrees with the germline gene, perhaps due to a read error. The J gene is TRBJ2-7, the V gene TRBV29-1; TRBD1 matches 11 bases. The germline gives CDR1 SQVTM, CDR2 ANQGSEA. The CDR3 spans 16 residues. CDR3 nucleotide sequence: TGCAGCGTCGAAGCTTCGGACAGGGGGCAACCCTACGAGCAGTACTTC. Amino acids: CSVEASDRGQPYEQYF.

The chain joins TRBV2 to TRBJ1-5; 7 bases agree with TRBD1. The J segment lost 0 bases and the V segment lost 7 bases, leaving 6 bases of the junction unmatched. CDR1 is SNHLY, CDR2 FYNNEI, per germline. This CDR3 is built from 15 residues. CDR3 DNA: TGTGCCAGCACTGGTGGGACAGTTAGCAATCAGCCCCAGCATTTT. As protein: CASTGGTVSNQPQHF.

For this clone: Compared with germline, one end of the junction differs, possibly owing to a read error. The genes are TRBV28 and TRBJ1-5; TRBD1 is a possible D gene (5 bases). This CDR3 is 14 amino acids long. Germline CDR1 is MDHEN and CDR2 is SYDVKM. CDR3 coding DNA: TGTGCCAGCTTGGGGGAGGGGTCAAATCAGCCCCAGCGTTTT. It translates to CASLGEGSNQPQRF.

The CDR3 loop is CASSQEWFGGAGQPQHF. In nucleotides, the CDR3 is TGTGCCAGCAGCCAAGAGTGGTTTGGGGGCGCGGGGCAGCCCCAGCATTTT. This chain connects TRBV4-2 to TRBJ1-5, with D perhaps TRBD1 (6 bases). This CDR3 contains 17 residues. CDR1 is LGHNA, CDR2 YNFKEQ, per germline. The V end lost 0 bases, the J end lost 7 bases, and 19 bases lay between the germline ends.

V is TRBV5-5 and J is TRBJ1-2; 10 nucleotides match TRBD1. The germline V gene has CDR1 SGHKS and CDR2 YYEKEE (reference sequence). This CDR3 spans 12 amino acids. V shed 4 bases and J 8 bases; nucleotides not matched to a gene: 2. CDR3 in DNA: TGTGCCAGCAGCCCGACAGGGGGCGGCTACACCTTC. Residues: CASSPTGGGYTF.